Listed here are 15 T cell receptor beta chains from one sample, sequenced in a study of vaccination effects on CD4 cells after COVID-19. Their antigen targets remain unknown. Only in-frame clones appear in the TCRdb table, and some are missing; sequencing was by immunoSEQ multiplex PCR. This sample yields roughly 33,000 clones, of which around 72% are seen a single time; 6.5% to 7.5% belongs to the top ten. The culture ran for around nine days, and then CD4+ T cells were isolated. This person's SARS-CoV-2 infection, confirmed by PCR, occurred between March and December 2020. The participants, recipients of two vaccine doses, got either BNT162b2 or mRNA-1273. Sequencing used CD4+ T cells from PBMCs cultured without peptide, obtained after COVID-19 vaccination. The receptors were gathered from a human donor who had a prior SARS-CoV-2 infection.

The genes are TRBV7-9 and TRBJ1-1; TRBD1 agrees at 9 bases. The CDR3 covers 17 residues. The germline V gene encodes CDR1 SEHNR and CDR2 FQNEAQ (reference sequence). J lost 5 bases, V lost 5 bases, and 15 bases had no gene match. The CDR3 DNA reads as TGTGCCAGCAGCCACGACAGGGGGTTATCGTCGAGGACTGAAGCTTTCTTT. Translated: CASSHDRGLSSRTEAFF.

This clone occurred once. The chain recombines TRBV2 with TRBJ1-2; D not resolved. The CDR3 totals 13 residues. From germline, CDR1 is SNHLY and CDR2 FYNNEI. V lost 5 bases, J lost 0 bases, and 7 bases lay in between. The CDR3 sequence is CASSYTPNYGYTF. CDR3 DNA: TGTGCCAGCAGTTACACGCCTAACTATGGCTACACCTTC.

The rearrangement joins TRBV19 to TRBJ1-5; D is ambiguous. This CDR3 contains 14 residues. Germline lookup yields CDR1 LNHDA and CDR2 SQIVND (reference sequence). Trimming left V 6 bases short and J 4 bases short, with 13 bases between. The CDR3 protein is CASRGGRRNQPQHF. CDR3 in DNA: TGTGCCAGTAGGGGTGGAAGGAGGAATCAGCCCCAGCATTTT.

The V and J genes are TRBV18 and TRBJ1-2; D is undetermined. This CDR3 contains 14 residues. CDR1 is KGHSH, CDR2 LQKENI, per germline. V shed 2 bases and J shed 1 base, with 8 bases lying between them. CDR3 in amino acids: CASSPGLDNYGYTF. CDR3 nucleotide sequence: TGTGCCAGCTCACCAGGGCTGGATAACTATGGCTACACCTTC.

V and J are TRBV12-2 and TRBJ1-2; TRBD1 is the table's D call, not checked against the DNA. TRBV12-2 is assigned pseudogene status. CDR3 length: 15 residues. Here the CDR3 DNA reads TGTGCAAGTCGCCCGGAGGACAGGGGGAACTATGGCTACACCTTC. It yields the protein CASRPEDRGNYGYTF.

The CDR3: CASSIASSPYEQYF. The CDR3 DNA reads as TGTGCCAGTAGTATAGCCTCCTCCCCCTACGAGCAGTACTTC. The chain joins TRBV19 to TRBJ2-7; D uncertain. The CDR3 has 14 residues. Germline V gene lookup returns CDR1 LNHDA and CDR2 SQIVND (reference sequence). The V and J ends lost 1 base and 2 bases respectively, with 9 bases between them.

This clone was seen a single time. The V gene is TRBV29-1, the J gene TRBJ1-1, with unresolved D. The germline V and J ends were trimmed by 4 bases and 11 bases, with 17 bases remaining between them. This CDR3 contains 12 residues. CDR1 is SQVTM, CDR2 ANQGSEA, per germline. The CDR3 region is CSVGWTATGAFF. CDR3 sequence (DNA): TGCAGCGTTGGCTGGACGGCCACTGGGGCTTTCTTT.

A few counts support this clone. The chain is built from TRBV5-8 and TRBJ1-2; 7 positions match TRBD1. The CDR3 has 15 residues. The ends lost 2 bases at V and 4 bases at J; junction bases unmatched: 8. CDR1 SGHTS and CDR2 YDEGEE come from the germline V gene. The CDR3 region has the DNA TGTGCCAGCAGCTTTGTCGATGCAGGGGGCTATGGCTACACCTTC. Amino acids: CASSFVDAGGYGYTF.

CDR3 sequence: CASSGGLAGYNEQFF. CDR3 nucleotide sequence: TGTGCCAGCAGCGGGGGACTAGCGGGATACAATGAGCAGTTCTTC. The chain employs TRBV11-2 and TRBJ2-1; TRBD2 agrees at 13 bases. Germline loops: CDR1 SGHAT, CDR2 FQNNGV. The CDR3 contains 15 residues. Trimming cost V 5 bases and J 4 bases; bases outside gene matches: 2.

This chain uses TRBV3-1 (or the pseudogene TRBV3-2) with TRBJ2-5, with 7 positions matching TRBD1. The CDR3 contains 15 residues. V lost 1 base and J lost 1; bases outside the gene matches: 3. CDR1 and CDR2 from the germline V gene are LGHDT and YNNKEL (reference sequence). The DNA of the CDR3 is TGTGCCAGCAGCCAAGGGACAGGCCGCCAAGAGACCCAGTACTTC. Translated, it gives CASSQGTGRQETQYF.

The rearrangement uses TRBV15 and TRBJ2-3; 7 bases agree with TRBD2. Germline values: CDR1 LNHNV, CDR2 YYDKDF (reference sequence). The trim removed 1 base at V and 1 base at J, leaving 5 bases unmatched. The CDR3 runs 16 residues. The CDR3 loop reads CATSRARLAGTDTQYF. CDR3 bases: TGTGCCACCAGCAGAGCCCGACTAGCAGGCACAGATACGCAGTATTTT.

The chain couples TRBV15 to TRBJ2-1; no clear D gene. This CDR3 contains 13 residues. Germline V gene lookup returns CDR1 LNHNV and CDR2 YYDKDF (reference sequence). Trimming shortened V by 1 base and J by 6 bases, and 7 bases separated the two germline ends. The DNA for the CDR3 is TGTGCCACCAGCAGAGTTCAGCTCAATGAGCAGTTCTTC. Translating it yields CATSRVQLNEQFF.

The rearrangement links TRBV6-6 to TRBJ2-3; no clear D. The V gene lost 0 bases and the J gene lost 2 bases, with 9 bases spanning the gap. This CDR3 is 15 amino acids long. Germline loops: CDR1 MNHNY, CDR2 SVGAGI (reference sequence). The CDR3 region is CASSYSRQVTDTQYF. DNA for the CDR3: TGTGCCAGCAGTTACTCACGGCAGGTCACAGATACGCAGTATTTT.

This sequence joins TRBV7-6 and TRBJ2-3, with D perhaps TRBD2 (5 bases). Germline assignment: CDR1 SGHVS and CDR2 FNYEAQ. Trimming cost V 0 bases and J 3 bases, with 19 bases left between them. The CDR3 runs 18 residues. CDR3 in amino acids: CASSLAGLRELGTDTQYF. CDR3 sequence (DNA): TGTGCCAGCAGCTTAGCGGGGTTGAGGGAATTGGGGACAGATACGCAGTATTTT.

In DNA form, the CDR3 reads TGTGCCAGCAGCCCGCGGGGCAGCCTAGCTAACTATGGCTACACCTTC. Protein: CASSPRGSLANYGYTF. This chain joins TRBV5-8 and TRBJ1-2; maybe TRBD1 (5 bases). The CDR3 runs 16 residues. Germline loops: CDR1 SGHTS, CDR2 YDEGEE. Trimming removed 4 bases from V and 0 bases from J, with 16 bases in between.